This passage covers 5 T cell receptor beta chains from one sample sequenced in a study of T cell repertoires in cytomegalovirus infection. TCRdb passed the reads through MiXCR, listing each CDR3 protein once. Here the sample spans around 100,000 distinct CDR3 sequences, roughly 40% being singletons. Their antigens remain unidentified. This specimen was CD8+ T cells from cultured PBMCs, taken from culture after CMV antigen stimulation. These TCRs come from a human donor in good health (CMV status not recorded). Some clones in this sample may be carry-over from other donors' samples.

The J gene is TRBJ2-3, the V gene TRBV27; D might be TRBD1 (6 bases). Germline V gene lookup returns CDR1 MNHEY and CDR2 SMNVEV (reference sequence). Between the trimmed V and J ends, which lost 2 bases and 2 bases, there was a span of 14 bases. The CDR3 has 16 amino acids. CDR3 protein: CASSLVGAGVTDTQYF. DNA of the CDR3: TGTGCCAGCAGTTTAGTCGGGGCAGGGGTCACAGATACGCAGTATTTT.

This chain connects TRBV27 to TRBJ1-2, with 7 bases that match TRBD1. The CDR3 is made up of 15 amino acids. Germline CDR1 and CDR2: MNHEY and SMNVEV (reference sequence). The J segment lost 5 bases and the V segment lost 3 bases, leaving 9 bases of the junction unmatched. The CDR3 nucleotides read TGTGCCAGCAGTTTGCGCCTGGGGACAGATTATGGCTACACCTTC. Translating gives CASSLRLGTDYGYTF.

This rearrangement joins TRBV12-3 or TRBV12-4 to TRBJ1-5; D gene ambiguous. The CDR3 has 14 amino acids. The V end was cut by 6 bases, the J end by 4 bases, with 13 bases between. The CDR3 spells CASSLGPENQPQHF. In nucleotides, the CDR3 is TGTGCCAGCAGCCTAGGGCCGGAGAATCAGCCCCAGCATTTT.

This clonotype appeared a single time. The V gene is TRBV13, the J gene TRBJ2-3, with 14 nucleotides matching TRBD2. The CDR3 has 18 residues. V dropped 4 bases and J dropped 2; count of bases not matched to a gene: 8. Germline V gene lookup returns CDR1 PRHDT and CDR2 FYEKMQ (reference sequence). CDR3: CASSSRLAGGRSTDTQYF. In nucleotides, the CDR3 is TGTGCCAGCAGCTCAAGACTAGCGGGGGGGCGGTCCACAGATACGCAGTATTTT.

V gene TRBV7-8 combines with J gene TRBJ1-5, with TRBD1 as a possible D gene (6 bases). The germline CDR1 and CDR2 sequences are SGHVS and FQNEAQ. V dropped 5 bases and J dropped 9 bases, with 20 bases sitting between them. The CDR3 covers 15 residues. The CDR3 reads CASSARTDGGGPQHF. The CDR3 DNA reads TGTGCCAGCAGCGCAAGGACAGACGGAGGCGGGCCCCAGCATTTT.